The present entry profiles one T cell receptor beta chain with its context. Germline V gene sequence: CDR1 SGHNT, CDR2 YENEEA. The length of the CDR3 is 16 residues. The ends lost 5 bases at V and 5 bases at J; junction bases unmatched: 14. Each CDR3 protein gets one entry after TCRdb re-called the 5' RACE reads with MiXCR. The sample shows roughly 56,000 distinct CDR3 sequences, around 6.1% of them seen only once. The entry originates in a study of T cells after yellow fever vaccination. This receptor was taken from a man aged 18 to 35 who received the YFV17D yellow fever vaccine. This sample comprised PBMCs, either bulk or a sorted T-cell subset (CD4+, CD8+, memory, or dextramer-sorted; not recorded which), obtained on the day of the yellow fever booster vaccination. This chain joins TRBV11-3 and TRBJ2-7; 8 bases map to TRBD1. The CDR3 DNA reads TGTGCCAGCAGCCCCTTAATCAGGACAGGGTGCAACGAGCAGTACTTC. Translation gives CASSPLIRTGCNEQYF. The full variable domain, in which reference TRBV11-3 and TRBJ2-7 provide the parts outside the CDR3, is EAGVVQSPRYKIIEKKQPVAFWCNPISGHNTLYWYLQNLGQGPELLIRYENEEAVDDSQLPKDRFSAERLKGVDSTLKIQPAELGDSAVYLCASSPLIRTGCNEQYFGPGTRLTVT.